This T cell receptor (beta chain) was identified in a study of OX40 agonist ivuxolimab in advanced cancers. Germline V gene data show CDR1 as MGHRA and CDR2 as YSYEKL. With 5 bases removed from V and 8 bases from J, the gap between germline ends came to 16 bases. This CDR3 comprises 14 residues. The assay was immunoSEQ multiplex PCR, and TCRdb's table has in-frame clones only and misses some. The sample has 55,000 to 80,000 clones, 92% seen once. Specimen: CD4+ or CD8+ T cells sorted from blood, collected in a trial of the OX40 agonist ivuxolimab. This rearrangement joins TRBV4-1 to TRBJ2-1, with D possibly called TRBD1 or TRBD2 (5 bases each). This TCR was recovered from an adult with an advanced solid tumor such as melanoma, head and neck, liver or kidney cancer. The CDR3 coding sequence is TGCGCCAGCAGCTTGGGGGTCCTCGGGGATGAGCAGTTCTTC. Translating gives CASSLGVLGDEQFF.